These 2 T cell receptor beta chains were sequenced from one sample in a study of CD8+ T cells in alopecia areata. Once RNA had been extracted, it was reverse transcribed into cDNA to act as the sequencing template. Libraries were prepared by immunoSEQ multiplex PCR; TCRdb keeps only in-frame clonotypes and omits some of them. The table lists 150,000 to 250,000 clones, roughly three fifths of them singletons, with 3% to 3.5% in the top ten. The treatment was: oral pan-JAK inhibitor, 5-10 mg twice daily. The sample in question was CD4+ T cells sorted from blood, obtained at week 4, from a patient treated with tofacitinib. The receptors stem from a human donor with alopecia areata.

This chain connects TRBV5-1 to TRBJ2-3, with 9 positions matching TRBD2. The CDR3 has 15 residues. Germline V CDR1 and CDR2: SGHRS, YFSETQ. The ends lost 1 base at V and 3 bases at J; junction bases unmatched: 3. The CDR3 DNA follows: TGCGCCAGCAGCTTGCCTAGCGGGGTAACAGATACGCAGTATTTT. Translating it yields CASSLPSGVTDTQYF.

This clone qualifies as medium-sized (0.01 to 0.1%). V gene TRBV5-4 combines with J gene TRBJ2-7; D is tentatively TRBD1 or TRBD2 (7 bases each). Between the trimmed V and J ends, which lost 5 bases and 2 bases, there was a span of 14 bases. Germline V CDR1 and CDR2: SGHNT, YYREEE (reference sequence). The CDR3 runs to 14 residues. The CDR3 sequence is CASRGGGAPYEQYF. The CDR3 DNA sequence: TGTGCCAGCAGGGGAGGGGGCGCCCCCTACGAGCAGTACTTC.